This T cell receptor (beta chain) stems from a study of blood T cell dynamics during melanoma immunotherapy. The wider study: Patients with metastatic melanoma got pembrolizumab or nivolumab-ipilimumab as first-line care.

The study, taken as a whole, reports: Disease-control patients' PBMC repertoires became either more clonal or more diverse at W3.

Profiling relied on immunoSEQ multiplex PCR, and the TCRdb table lists in-frame clones only, not all of them. The table lists some 20,000 clones, 70% to 90% of them singletons. About this clone: Its specificity is not known.

Time point of the sample: week 3, after first cycle of checkpoint inhibitor. Blood was drawn before treatment and at week 3 after checkpoint blockade. From germline, CDR1 is MDHEN and CDR2 SYDVKM. The CDR3 consists of 16 residues. Trimming pared 5 bases from V and 5 bases from J, leaving 21 bases between. The material sequenced was blood, taken from a patient treated with checkpoint blockade. The sequence derives from a human donor with melanoma. The chain is built from TRBV28 and TRBJ2-5; D not certain. The CDR3 DNA is TGTGCCAGCAGTAACCGGCGTTGGGCCAAAACGGAGACCCAGTACTTC. Encoded protein: CASSNRRWAKTETQYF.